This record covers a single T cell receptor beta chain. The antigen is undetermined. The data originate from a study of shared clonotypes between healthy human individuals. Study as a whole: Donors had three CD4 naive, three CD4 memory, two CD8 naive and one CD8 memory plate apiece.

Study-wide results and limits: Rarefaction showed sorted-subset sequencing was incomplete despite large depth. All-four-donor shared clonotypes had higher generation probabilities than non-shared clonotypes did.

The method was immunoSEQ multiplex PCR; TCRdb's version includes in-frame clones alone and lacks a portion of them. The data show about 1 million clones, 70% to 80% seen once. In the CD4+ fraction, cells were divided into CD45RA+ naive and CD45RA-negative memory subsets. This CDR3 spans 17 amino acids. V dropped 1 base and J dropped 10; count of bases not matched to a gene: 11. Germline lookup yields CDR1 SGHNT and CDR2 YYREEE (reference sequence). Sequenced material: memory CD4+ T cells sorted from blood. Noted subset: CD45RA-negative fraction. This receptor was obtained from a man between 18 and 29 years old in good health. The chain carries TRBV5-4 and TRBJ1-6, with 10 nucleotides matching TRBD1. The CDR3 nucleotides read TGTGCCAGCAGCTTGATAGGGGACAGGGGTAGTGGGTCACCCCTCCACTTT. Residues: CASSLIGDRGSGSPLHF. The whole variable domain, remainder taken from reference TRBV5-4 and TRBJ1-6, is ETGVTQSPTHLIKTRGQQVTLRCSSQSGHNTVSWYQQALGQGPQFIFQYYREEENGRGNFPPRFSGLQFPNYSSELNVNALELDDSALYLCASSLIGDRGSGSPLHFGNGTRLTVT.